One T cell receptor (beta chain) is described in this entry. Germline assignment: CDR1 SGHDT and CDR2 YYEEEE. J lost 4 bases, V lost 4 bases, and 11 bases had no gene match. This CDR3 has 17 amino acids. This sample is drawn from a study of blood T cell repertoires in COVID-19. Study information: Samples came from the United States, Italy and Spain, spanning acute and convalescent COVID-19. T cells, B-cell-depleted T cells, or PBMCs provided the cDNA or gDNA that served as material.

Per the original methods: Amplifying reference gene primers gave estimates of nucleated cell counts. Using immunoSEQ multiplex PCR, the repertoire was profiled, and TCRdb retains in-frame clones only, with some absent. The D gene and trimming were derived from the DNA, and the V and J assignments and clone size from that table. The sample has over 150,000 clones, 80% to 90% seen once; the top ten hold 12%. Assignment of participants to cohorts was predicated upon participant-reported clinical history. This clonotype was sampled from a man aged 35-49 years who had recovered from COVID-19. Source material: PBMCs or T cells enriched from blood (not recorded which). This chain joins TRBV5-6 and TRBJ1-4, with 9 bases fitting TRBD1. The CDR3 here is CASSPSGTGYDNEKLFF. CDR3 nucleotide sequence: TGTGCCAGCAGCCCCTCGGGGACAGGGTACGATAATGAAAAACTGTTTTTT.